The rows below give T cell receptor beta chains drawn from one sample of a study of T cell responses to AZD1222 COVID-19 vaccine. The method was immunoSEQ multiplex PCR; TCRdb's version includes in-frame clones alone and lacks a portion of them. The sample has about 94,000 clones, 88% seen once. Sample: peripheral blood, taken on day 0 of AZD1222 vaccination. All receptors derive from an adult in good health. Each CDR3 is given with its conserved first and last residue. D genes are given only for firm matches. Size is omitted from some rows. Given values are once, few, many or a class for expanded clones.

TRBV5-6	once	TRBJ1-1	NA	TGTGCCAGCAGCAGACAGGTCCTCCGGGGAACTGAAGCTTTCTTT	CASSRQVLRGTEAFF
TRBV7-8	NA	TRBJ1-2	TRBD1	TGTGCCAGCAGCACAGACAGGGATATCTATGGCTACACCTTC	CASSTDRDIYGYTF
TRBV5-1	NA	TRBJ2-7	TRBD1	TGCGCCAGCAGCCAGACAGGGGACTACGAGCAGTACTTC	CASSQTGDYEQYF
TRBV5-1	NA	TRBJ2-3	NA	TGCGCCAGCAGGACCGACCCCACAGATACGCAGTATTTT	CASRTDPTDTQYF
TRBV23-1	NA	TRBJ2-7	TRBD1	TGCGCCAGCAGTCAATCGGACAGGTCGATATCCTACGAGCAGTACTTC	CASSQSDRSISYEQYF
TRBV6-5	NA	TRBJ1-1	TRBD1	TGTGCCAGCAGTTACAGTCCAGGGGGCACTGAAGCTTTCTTT	CASSYSPGGTEAFF
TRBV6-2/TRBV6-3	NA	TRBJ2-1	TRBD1	TGTGCCAGCAGTTACAGGACAGGGGGTCACAATGAGCAGTTCTTC	CASSYRTGGHNEQFF
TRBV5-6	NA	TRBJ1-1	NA	TGTGCCAGCAGCCCTGGGGACGGTCTGCCGGCTGAAGCTTTCTTT	CASSPGDGLPAEAFF
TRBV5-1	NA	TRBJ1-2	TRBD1	TGCGCCAGCAGCTTGGGTACAGGGGGTTCAAACTATGGCTACACCTTC	CASSLGTGGSNYGYTF
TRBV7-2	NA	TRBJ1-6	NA	TGTGCCAGCAGCTTATTGTTGGAGAATTCACCCCTCCACTTT	CASSLLLENSPLHF
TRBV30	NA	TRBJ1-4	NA	TGTGCCTGGAGCCATGGGACTGCTAATGAAAAACTGTTTTTT	CAWSHGTANEKLFF
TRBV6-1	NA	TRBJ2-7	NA	TGTGCCAGCAGTGAAGGGTGGGAGCAGCAGTACTTC	CASSEGWEQQYF
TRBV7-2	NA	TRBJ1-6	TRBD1	TGTGCCAGCAGCTTTGTACAGGGGGATTCACCCCTCCACTTT	CASSFVQGDSPLHF
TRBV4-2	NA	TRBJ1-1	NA	TGTGCCAGCAGCCAAGCCCTGGGGGGACTGAACACTGAAGCTTTCTTT	CASSQALGGLNTEAFF
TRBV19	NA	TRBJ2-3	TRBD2	TGTGCCAGTAGCCTGGGGGAGGGGACCTTTAGCACAGATACGCAGTATTTT	CASSLGEGTFSTDTQYF
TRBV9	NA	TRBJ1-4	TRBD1	TGTGCCAGCAGCGCCCGGACAGGGTTAGATGAAAAACTGTTTTTT	CASSARTGLDEKLFF
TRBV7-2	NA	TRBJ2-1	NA	TGTGCCAGCAGCTTAACATCAGGGAATTCTGAGCAGTTCTTC	CASSLTSGNSEQFF
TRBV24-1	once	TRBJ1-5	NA	TGTGCCACCAGTGACTCCGGGACCAATCAGCCCCAGCATTTT	CATSDSGTNQPQHF
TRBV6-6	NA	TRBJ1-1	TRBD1	TGTGCCAGCAGTCGACTCTACAGGGGCCCGAACACTGAAGCTTTCTTT	CASSRLYRGPNTEAFF
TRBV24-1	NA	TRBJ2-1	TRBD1	TGTGCCACCAGTGACCCGAGAGGACAGGGCCTTTTTTTCTTC	CATSDPRGQGLFFF
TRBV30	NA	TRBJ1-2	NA	TGTGCCTGGAGGGGGGGCTACAGGGAGAACTATGGCTACACCTTC	CAWRGGYRENYGYTF
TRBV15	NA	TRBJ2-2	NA	TGTGCCACCAGCAGAGGACAGACCGGGGAGCTGTTTTTT	CATSRGQTGELFF
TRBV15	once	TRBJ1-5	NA	TGTGCCACCAGCAGCTACGGGATCAATCAGCCCCAGCATTTT	CATSSYGINQPQHF
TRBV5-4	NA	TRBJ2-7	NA	TGTGCCAGCAGCACCAGTGGCTACGAGCAGTACTTC	CASSTSGYEQYF
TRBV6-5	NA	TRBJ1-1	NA	TGTGCCAGCAGTTACTCGACAGATCAGAACACTGAAGCTTTCTTT	CASSYSTDQNTEAFF
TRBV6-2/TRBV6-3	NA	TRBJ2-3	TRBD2	TGTGCCAGCAGTATTACCCCGGGACTAGCGGGGGGCCCCGGCACAGATACGCAGTATTTT	CASSITPGLAGGPGTDTQYF
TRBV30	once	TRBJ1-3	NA	TGTGCCTGGGGTAGGAGGCAGCGGGGAAACACCATATATTTT	CAWGRRQRGNTIYF
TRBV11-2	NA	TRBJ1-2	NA	TGTGCCAGCAGCTCCAGACGGAGCTATGGCTACACCTTC	CASSSRRSYGYTF